Shown below are 13 T cell receptor beta chains from a single sample sequenced in a study of blood T cell repertoires in COVID-19. Assay used: immunoSEQ multiplex PCR; TCRdb lists only in-frame clones, some missing. The data hold 100,000 to 120,000 clones, with approximately 70% observed a single time. Sequencing used peripheral blood. The receptors here all came from a woman between 35 and 50 years old with acute or convalescent COVID-19.

The V and J genes are TRBV4-3 and TRBJ1-4; TRBD1 matches 9 bases. Germline CDR1 is LGHNA and CDR2 is YSLEER. The CDR3 totals 14 residues. With 5 bases clipped from V and 5 bases from J, the junction kept 3 bases outside the gene matches. The CDR3 is CASSAGQGNEKLFF. The CDR3 DNA follows: TGCGCCAGCAGCGCGGGACAGGGAAATGAAAAACTGTTTTTT.

In its sample, this clone was seen many times. The chain recombines TRBV6-1 with TRBJ1-5; D remains ambiguous. Germline CDR1 reads MNHNS; CDR2 reads SASEGT. V lost 2 bases and J lost 0, with 11 bases in between. The CDR3 consists of 16 residues. The CDR3 loop reads CASSEIAQYSNQPQHF. In DNA form, the CDR3 reads TGTGCCAGCAGTGAAATCGCACAGTATAGCAATCAGCCCCAGCATTTT.

This clone was seen many times. This chain links TRBV3-1 (or the pseudogene TRBV3-2) with TRBJ2-7; D is possibly TRBD1 (6 bases). The CDR3 has 16 amino acids. The V gene lost 0 bases and the J gene lost 2 bases, with 14 bases spanning the gap. Per germline, CDR1 LGHDT and CDR2 YNNKEL (reference sequence). For the CDR3, the DNA is TGTGCCAGCAGCCAAGATTTGTCGACAGGTGCCTACGAGCAGTACTTC. This gives the protein CASSQDLSTGAYEQYF.

In this sample, this clone turned up many times. The chain joins TRBV4-3 to TRBJ2-3, with 9 bases that match TRBD2. The ends lost 1 base at V and 2 bases at J; junction bases unmatched: 7. The CDR3 covers 17 residues. Looked up from germline, CDR1 is LGHNA and CDR2 is YSLEER. The CDR3 bases are TGCGCCAGCAGCCAAGTAGTAGCTAGCGGGAACACAGATACGCAGTATTTT. Translated: CASSQVVASGNTDTQYF.

The chain is built from TRBV7-3 and TRBJ1-6; 10 positions match TRBD1. Unmatched junction bases numbered 9, after V lost 4 bases and J lost 6 bases. Germline CDR1 reads SGHTA; CDR2 reads FQGTGA. The CDR3 is 17 amino acids. This CDR3 is CASSSHSRDRGNSPLHF. In DNA, the CDR3 is TGTGCCAGCAGCTCTCACTCCCGGGACAGGGGTAATTCACCCCTCCACTTT. Combining the CDR3 with reference TRBV7-3 and TRBJ1-6 gives the whole variable domain GAGVSQTPSNKVTEKGKYVELRCDPISGHTALYWYRQSLGQGPEFLIYFQGTGAADDSGLPNDRFFAVRPEGSVSTLKIQRTERGDSAVYLCASSSHSRDRGNSPLHFGNGTRLTVT.

The chain links TRBV2 to TRBJ1-2; TRBD1 agrees at 9 bases. The CDR3 contains 13 residues. With 6 bases clipped from V and 2 bases from J, the junction kept 1 base outside the gene matches. Germline values: CDR1 SNHLY, CDR2 FYNNEI. This CDR3 is CASSGQGNYGYTF. CDR3 nucleotides: TGTGCCAGCAGCGGACAGGGGAACTATGGCTACACCTTC.

This clone has a handful of counts. This chain uses TRBV6-4 with TRBJ2-3, with 10 bases matching TRBD1. V trimming: 5 bases; J trimming: 1 base; junction bases outside the gene matches: 3. The CDR3 consists of 15 residues. CDR1 is MRHNA and CDR2 is SNTAGT in the germline V gene. The CDR3 DNA sequence: TGTGCCAGCAGTCCGGACAGGGGGGGCACAGATACGCAGTATTTT. This encodes CASSPDRGGTDTQYF.

This chain joins TRBV6-6 and TRBJ2-4, with 8 bases that match TRBD1. Germline CDR1 MNHNY, CDR2 SVGAGI (reference sequence). The trim removed 5 bases at V and 3 bases at J, leaving 6 bases unmatched. The CDR3 length is 15 residues. CDR3 in DNA: TGTGCCAGCAGTCTCGGACAGGGCGGCAAAAACATTCAGTACTTC. Translation gives CASSLGQGGKNIQYF.

The V gene is TRBV7-2, the J gene TRBJ2-2, with D unclear. V was clipped by 3 bases and J by 5 bases, with 13 bases between them. The CDR3 consists of 15 residues. Germline loops: CDR1 SGHTA, CDR2 FQGNSA. The CDR3 nucleotides are TGTGCCAGCAGCTTCGTGGGTCCCGGGACCGGGGAGCTGTTTTTT. Residues: CASSFVGPGTGELFF.

The chain has TRBV4-3 and TRBJ2-7; 13 nucleotides line up with TRBD2. V lost 3 bases, J lost 3 bases, and 14 bases stayed unmatched. Germline assignment: CDR1 LGHNA and CDR2 YSLEER. The CDR3 spans 19 residues. CDR3 nucleotide sequence: TGCGCCAGCAGCCACCGATACCCTGGACTAGCGGGGGATCACTACGAGCAGTACTTC. This gives the protein CASSHRYPGLAGDHYEQYF.

CDR3 DNA: TGTGCCAGCAGCAAAAGAGGGGACAGACACAATGAGCAGTTCTTC. Translating gives CASSKRGDRHNEQFF. J is TRBJ2-1 and V is TRBV7-9; 7 bases line up with TRBD1. V trimming: 5 bases; J trimming: 5 bases; junction bases outside the gene matches: 9. CDR3 length: 15 amino acids. Looked up from germline, CDR1 is SEHNR and CDR2 is FQNEAQ (reference sequence). The complete variable domain, with remaining parts taken from reference TRBV7-9 and TRBJ2-1, reads DTGVSQNPRHKITKRGQNVTFRCDPISEHNRLYWYRQTLGQGPEFLTYFQNEAQLEKSRLLSDRFSAERPKGSFSTLEIQRTEQGDSAMYLCASSKRGDRHNEQFFGPGTRLTVL.

The chain is built from TRBV9 and TRBJ2-3; 11 nucleotides line up with TRBD1. The germline gives CDR1 SGDLS, CDR2 YYNGEE. There are 14 residues in the CDR3. With V trimmed by 4 bases and J by 6 bases, 4 bases remained unmatched. CDR3 in amino acids: CASSQGQGGDTQYF. In DNA form, the CDR3 reads TGTGCCAGCAGCCAGGGACAGGGGGGGGATACGCAGTATTTT. Filled out from reference TRBV9 and TRBJ2-3, the complete variable domain reads DSGVTQTPKHLITATGQRVTLRCSPRSGDLSVYWYQQSLDQGLQFLIQYYNGEERAKGNILERFSAQQFPDLHSELNLSSLELGDSALYFCASSQGQGGDTQYFGPGTRLTVL.

The V gene is TRBV5-1, the J gene TRBJ2-5; 8 nucleotides match TRBD2. Germline CDR1 is SGHRS and CDR2 is YFSETQ. V shed 1 base and J 0 bases; nucleotides not matched to a gene: 2. The CDR3 length is 15 residues. CDR3: CASSLKAGDQETQYF. CDR3 sequence (DNA): TGCGCCAGCAGCTTGAAAGCGGGGGACCAAGAGACCCAGTACTTC.